This T cell receptor (beta chain) was retrieved from a study of blood T cell repertoires in COVID-19. Study at large: Whether acute or convalescent, the COVID-19 samples came from the United States, Italy and Spain. The analysed material was cDNA or gDNA that came from T cells, B-cell-depleted T cells, or PBMCs.

Per the study methods: Amplifying reference gene primers gave estimates of nucleated cell counts. Produced via immunoSEQ multiplex PCR; TCRdb's table is partial and in-frame only. V, J and clone size were drawn from that table, and D and trimming were deduced from the DNA. The table shows about 200,000 clones, with approximately 84% occurring only once. The sequenced material came from peripheral blood. The TCR sequence derives from a woman older than 75 with acute or convalescent COVID-19.

The DNA for the CDR3 is TGTGCCAGCAGCTTGGACTTCCTGAGCACTGAAGCTTTCTTT. It is translated as CASSLDFLSTEAFF. The chain links TRBV5-5 to TRBJ1-1; D is undetermined. V dropped 0 bases and J dropped 4 bases, with 10 bases sitting between them. The CDR3 runs 14 residues. Germline-derived CDR1 and CDR2 are SGHKS and YYEKEE (reference sequence).